Shown below are 15 T cell receptor beta chains from a single sample sequenced in a study of T-cell reconstitution after alpha-beta-depleted transplantation in children. Unique molecular identifiers were used in preparing the TCRbeta library. TCRdb reprocessed the PCR reads via MiXCR and lists one record per CDR3 protein. The sample contains 300,000 to 400,000 distinct CDR3 sequences, roughly 15% of which appear only once. The sequencing used PBMCs, mostly from graft donor cells, collected 360 days after TCRalphabeta/CD19-depleted stem cell transplant. These receptors were taken from a male patient aged 2 to 9 who had a stem cell transplant for acute lymphoblastic leukemia, so the T cells may come from the graft donor.

The rearrangement uses TRBV19 and TRBJ1-1, with D perhaps matching TRBD1 (6 bases). Germline CDR1 is LNHDA and CDR2 is SQIVND (reference sequence). Between the trimmed V and J ends, which lost 9 bases and 0 bases, there was a span of 14 bases. CDR3 length: 14 amino acids. CDR3 sequence reads: CASKKGVLNTEAFF. CDR3 DNA: TGTGCCAGCAAAAAGGGGGTTTTGAACACTGAAGCTTTCTTT.

This clonotype has ten or more counts. CDR3 region: CASSLVGGSGANVLTF. For the CDR3, the DNA is TGCGCCAGCAGCTTGGTCGGTGGCTCTGGGGCCAACGTCCTGACTTTC. This chain uses TRBV5-1 with TRBJ2-6, with D uncertain. The CDR3 runs 16 residues. Trimming left V 0 bases short and J 0 bases short, with 7 bases between. Germline V gene data show CDR1 as SGHRS and CDR2 as YFSETQ. Supplemented by reference TRBV5-1 and TRBJ2-6, the full variable domain reads KAGVTQTPRYLIKTRGQQVTLSCSPISGHRSVSWYQQTPGQGLQFLFEYFSETQRNKGNFPGRFSGRQFSNSRSEMNVSTLELGDSALYLCASSLVGGSGANVLTFGAGSRLTVL.

This CDR3 is CASSQERGRFYEQYF. Written as DNA, the CDR3 is TGCGCCAGCAGCCAAGAACGGGGCCGCTTCTACGAGCAGTACTTC. J is TRBJ2-7 and V is TRBV4-3; perhaps D is TRBD1 or TRBD2 (5 bases each). V was shortened by 0 bases and J by 3 bases, with 12 bases between the two germline ends. This CDR3 is built from 15 residues. In germline, CDR1 is LGHNA, CDR2 YSLEER.

This clonotype was counted a few times. CDR3 bases: TGTGCCATCAGTGAGTCGGATGCAACTAATGAAAAACTGTTTTTT. Translation: CAISESDATNEKLFF. The chain is built from TRBV10-3 and TRBJ1-4, with no clear D. The V end lost 0 bases, the J end lost 0 bases, and 5 bases lay between the germline ends. The CDR3 covers 15 residues. Germline CDR1 ENHRY, CDR2 SYGVKD.

This chain links TRBV29-1 with TRBJ2-7, with 10 bases matching TRBD2. Trimming at V came to 6 bases and at J to 2 bases, leaving 19 bases not matched to a gene. Germline V gene sequence: CDR1 SQVTM, CDR2 ANQGSEA. CDR3 length: 18 amino acids. The CDR3 protein is CSVNGASGRVGNPYEQYF. DNA for the CDR3: TGCAGCGTGAATGGGGCTAGCGGGAGAGTCGGTAACCCCTACGAGCAGTACTTC.

The chain links TRBV4-2 to TRBJ2-1; D is perhaps TRBD2 (5 bases). This CDR3 spans 15 amino acids. CDR1 is LGHNA and CDR2 is YNFKEQ in the germline V gene. The V and J ends lost 0 bases and 7 bases respectively, with 13 bases between them. The chain's CDR3 is CASSQDPSGGNEQFF. In nucleotides, the CDR3 is TGTGCCAGCAGCCAAGATCCGTCAGGCGGGAATGAGCAGTTCTTC.

The chain joins TRBV4-3 to TRBJ2-7; TRBD1 agrees at 7 bases. This CDR3 is 15 amino acids long. Trimming took 0 bases from V and 3 from J; bases not matched to a gene: 5. In germline, CDR1 is LGHNA, CDR2 YSLEER. The CDR3 DNA is TGCGCCAGCAGCCAAGAATACAGGGGCGGCTACGAGCAGTACTTC. Encoded protein: CASSQEYRGGYEQYF.

This clonotype was seen ten or more times. The chain carries TRBV11-1 and TRBJ2-7, with TRBD2 matching 13 bases. The CDR3 spans 15 residues. The germline V gene has CDR1 SGHAT and CDR2 FQDESV (reference sequence). J lost 3 bases, V lost 1 base, and 0 bases had no gene match. This CDR3 is CASSLGTSGSYEQYF. Here the CDR3 DNA reads TGTGCCAGCAGCTTAGGGACTAGCGGGAGCTACGAGCAGTACTTC.

This clonotype has a handful of counts. The CDR3 is CSVDGIGGNEQYF. The CDR3 nucleotides read TGCAGCGTTGACGGTATTGGAGGGAACGAGCAGTACTTC. The chain uses TRBV29-1 and TRBJ2-7; a possible D gene is TRBD2 (6 bases). The CDR3 is 13 amino acids. Germline CDR1 and CDR2: SQVTM and ANQGSEA. Trimming removed 3 bases at V and 5 bases at J, with 14 bases between.

The V gene is TRBV7-3, the J gene TRBJ1-1; D might be TRBD1 (6 bases). The CDR3 runs to 13 residues. Trimming removed 2 bases from V and 5 bases from J, with 9 bases in between. In germline, CDR1 is SGHTA, CDR2 FQGTGA. CDR3 in amino acids: CASSLHRETEAFF. In DNA form, the CDR3 reads TGTGCCAGCAGCTTACACAGGGAGACTGAAGCTTTCTTT.

This rearrangement joins TRBV4-1 to TRBJ2-7; D is unresolved. The CDR3 consists of 14 residues. The germline CDR1 and CDR2 sequences are MGHRA and YSYEKL. V was pared by 2 bases and J by 2 bases, with 10 bases between. The CDR3 sequence is CASSQLGPTYEQYF. CDR3 in DNA: TGCGCCAGCAGCCAACTTGGGCCTACCTACGAGCAGTACTTC.

CDR3 nucleotide sequence: TGTGCCAGCAGTAAGGACGGCTCTTATAACTATGGCTACACCTTC. Protein sequence: CASSKDGSYNYGYTF. The chain has TRBV27 and TRBJ1-2, with D unresolved. V was cut by 5 bases and J by 1 base, with 14 bases left in between. The CDR3 is 15 amino acids. Per the germline V gene, CDR1 is MNHEY and CDR2 is SMNVEV (reference sequence).

The V and J genes are TRBV12-3 or TRBV12-4 and TRBJ2-5; D gene ambiguous. The CDR3 contains 12 residues. V lost 5 bases and J 5 bases, leaving 9 bases between the germline ends. The CDR3 sequence is CASSDVGETQYF. CDR3 in DNA: TGTGCCAGCAGTGATGTGGGTGAGACCCAGTACTTC.

A few counts support this clonotype. The V call is TRBV6-5, the J call TRBJ1-5; D gene uncertain. This CDR3 region has 18 residues. Trimming took 6 bases from V and 1 from J, leaving 22 bases between them. Germline V gene sequence: CDR1 MNHEY, CDR2 SVGAGI. The CDR3 nucleotides are TGTGCCAGCAGCCTCTCTTTTTCAAGGCGCGCCAGCAATCAGCCCCAGCATTTT. It is translated as CASSLSFSRRASNQPQHF.

This clonotype turned up a few times. The J gene is TRBJ2-1, the V gene TRBV27; 14 positions match TRBD2. The junction had 14 bases not matched to a gene; V was cut back by 9 bases and J by 4 bases. Germline V lookup: CDR1 MNHEY, CDR2 SMNVEV (reference sequence). CDR3 length: 18 amino acids. CDR3 in DNA: TGTGCCAGTGGGATGGGGACTAGCGGGAGATCCCTGTACAATGAGCAGTTCTTC. Encoded protein: CASGMGTSGRSLYNEQFF.